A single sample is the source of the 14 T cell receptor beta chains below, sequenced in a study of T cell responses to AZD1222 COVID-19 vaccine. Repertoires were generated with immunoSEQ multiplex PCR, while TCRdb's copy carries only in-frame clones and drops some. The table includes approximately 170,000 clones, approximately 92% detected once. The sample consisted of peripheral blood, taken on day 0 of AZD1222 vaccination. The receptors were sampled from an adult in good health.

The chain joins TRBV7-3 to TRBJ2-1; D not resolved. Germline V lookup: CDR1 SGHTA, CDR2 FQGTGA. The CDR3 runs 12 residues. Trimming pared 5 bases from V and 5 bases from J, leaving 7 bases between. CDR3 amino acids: CASSQFNNEQFF. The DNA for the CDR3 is TGTGCCAGCAGCCAGTTTAACAATGAGCAGTTCTTC.

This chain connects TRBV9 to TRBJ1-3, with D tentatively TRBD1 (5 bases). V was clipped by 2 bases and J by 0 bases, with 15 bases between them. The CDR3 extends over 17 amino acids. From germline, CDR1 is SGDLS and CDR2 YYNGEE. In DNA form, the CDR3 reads TGTGCCAGCAGCGTTCACGGGGAGGGGAGCTCTGGAAACACCATATATTTT. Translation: CASSVHGEGSSGNTIYF.

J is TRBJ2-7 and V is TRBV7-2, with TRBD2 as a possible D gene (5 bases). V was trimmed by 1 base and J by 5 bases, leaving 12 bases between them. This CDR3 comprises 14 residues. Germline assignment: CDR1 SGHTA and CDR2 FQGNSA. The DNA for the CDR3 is TGTGCCAGCAGCTTAGGTCGGGGAAATCACGAGCAGTACTTC. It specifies CASSLGRGNHEQYF.

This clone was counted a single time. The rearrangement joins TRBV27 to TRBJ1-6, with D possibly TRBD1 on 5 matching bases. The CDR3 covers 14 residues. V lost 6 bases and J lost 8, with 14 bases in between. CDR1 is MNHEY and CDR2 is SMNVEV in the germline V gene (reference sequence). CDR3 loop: CASRVGQPYSPLHF. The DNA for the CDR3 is TGTGCCAGCAGGGTGGGGCAGCCGTATTCACCCCTCCACTTT.

CDR3 region: CASSSTRDSGYTF. CDR3 bases: TGTGCCAGCAGTTCGACCCGAGACTCTGGCTACACCTTC. The rearrangement links TRBV6-5 to TRBJ1-2; D is ambiguous. The CDR3 is made up of 13 amino acids. Germline CDR1 MNHEY, CDR2 SVGAGI. V lost 4 bases and J 7 bases, leaving 13 bases between the germline ends.

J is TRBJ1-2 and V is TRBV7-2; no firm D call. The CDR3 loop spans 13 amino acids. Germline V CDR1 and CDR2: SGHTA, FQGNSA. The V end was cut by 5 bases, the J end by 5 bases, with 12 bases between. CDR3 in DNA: TGTGCCAGCAGCCCAGGAACGGGGTATGGCTACACCTTC. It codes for CASSPGTGYGYTF.

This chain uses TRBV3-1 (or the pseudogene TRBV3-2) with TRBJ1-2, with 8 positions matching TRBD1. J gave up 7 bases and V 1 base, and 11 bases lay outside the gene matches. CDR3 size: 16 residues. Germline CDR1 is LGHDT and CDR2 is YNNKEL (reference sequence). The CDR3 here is CASSQVRNRGLVGYTF. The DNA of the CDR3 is TGTGCCAGCAGCCAAGTCCGCAACAGGGGGTTGGTTGGCTACACCTTC.

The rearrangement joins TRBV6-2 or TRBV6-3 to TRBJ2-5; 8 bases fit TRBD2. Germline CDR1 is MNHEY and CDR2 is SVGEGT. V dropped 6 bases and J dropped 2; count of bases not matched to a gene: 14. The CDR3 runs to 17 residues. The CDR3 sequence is CASSPGGSGANQETQYF. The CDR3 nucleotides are TGTGCCAGCAGCCCCGGTGGTAGCGGGGCTAATCAAGAGACCCAGTACTTC.

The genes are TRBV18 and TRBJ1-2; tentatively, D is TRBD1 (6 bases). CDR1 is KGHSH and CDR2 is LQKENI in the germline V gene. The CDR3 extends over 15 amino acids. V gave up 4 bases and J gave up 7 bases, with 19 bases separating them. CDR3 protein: CASSLTIKDRVGYTF. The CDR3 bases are TGTGCCAGCTCACTTACAATCAAGGACAGAGTTGGCTACACCTTC.

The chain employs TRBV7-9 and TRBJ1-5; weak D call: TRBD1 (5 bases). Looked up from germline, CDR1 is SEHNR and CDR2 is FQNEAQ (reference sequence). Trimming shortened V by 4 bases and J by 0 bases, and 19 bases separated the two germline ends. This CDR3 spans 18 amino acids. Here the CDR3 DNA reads TGTGCCAGCAGCTCAACATCGAGCGGGACGGATAGCAATCAGCCCCAGCATTTT. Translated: CASSSTSSGTDSNQPQHF. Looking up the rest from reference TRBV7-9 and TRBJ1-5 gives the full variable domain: DTGVSQNPRHKITKRGQNVTFRCDPISEHNRLYWYRQTLGQGPEFLTYFQNEAQLEKSRLLSDRFSAERPKGSFSTLEIQRTEQGDSAMYLCASSSTSSGTDSNQPQHFGDGTRLSIL.

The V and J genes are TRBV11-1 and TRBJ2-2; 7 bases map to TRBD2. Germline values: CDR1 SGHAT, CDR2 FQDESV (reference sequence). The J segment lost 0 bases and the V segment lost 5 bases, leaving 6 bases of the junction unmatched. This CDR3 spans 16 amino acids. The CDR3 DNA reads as TGTGCCAGCAGCGACCCGGGACTAACGAACACCGGGGAGCTGTTTTTT. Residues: CASSDPGLTNTGELFF.

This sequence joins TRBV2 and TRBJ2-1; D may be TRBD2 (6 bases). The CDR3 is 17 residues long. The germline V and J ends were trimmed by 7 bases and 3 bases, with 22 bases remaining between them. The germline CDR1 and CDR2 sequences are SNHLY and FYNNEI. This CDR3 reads CASNTQWRGLSYNEQFF. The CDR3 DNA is TGTGCCAGCAACACCCAGTGGCGGGGATTAAGCTACAATGAGCAGTTCTTC.

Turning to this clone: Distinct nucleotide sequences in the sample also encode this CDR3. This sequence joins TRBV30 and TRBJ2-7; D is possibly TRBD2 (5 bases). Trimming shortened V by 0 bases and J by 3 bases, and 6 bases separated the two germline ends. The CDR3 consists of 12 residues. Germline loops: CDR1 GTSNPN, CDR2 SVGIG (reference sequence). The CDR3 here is CAWSVSVYEQYF. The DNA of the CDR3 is TGTGCCTGGAGTGTTAGCGTCTACGAGCAGTACTTC.

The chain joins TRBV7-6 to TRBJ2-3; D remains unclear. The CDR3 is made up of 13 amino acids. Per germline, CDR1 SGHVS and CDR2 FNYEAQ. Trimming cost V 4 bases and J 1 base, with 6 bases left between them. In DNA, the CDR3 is TGTGCCAGCAGCTCACGGGGCACAGATACGCAGTATTTT. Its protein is CASSSRGTDTQYF.